These T cell receptor beta chains were read from a single sample in a study of blood T cells in healthy people across ages. TCRdb reprocessed the 5' RACE reads with MiXCR, giving one entry per CDR3 protein. The table records 800,000 to 900,000 distinct CDR3 sequences, 62% of them present only once. Material: blood. These TCRs come from a man aged 25-45 years in good health. CDR3s include the opening cysteine and the closing phenylalanine or tryptophan. Each record gives: CDR3 length, V gene, clone size, D gene, J gene, CDR3 DNA, CDR3 protein. The D gene is left open where the match is weak. Size is stated for part of the rows, as once, few or many counts, or as a class when the clone is expanded.

14	TRBV4-3	NA	NA	TRBJ1-5	TGCGCCAGCAGCCAAGATCAGTTCAATCAGCCCCAGCATTTT	CASSQDQFNQPQHF
16	TRBV6-5	NA	TRBD2	TRBJ2-1	TGTGCCAGCAGTTACTCGACAAGCGGGGTCTACAATGAGCAGTTCTTC	CASSYSTSGVYNEQFF
13	TRBV27	once	TRBD1	TRBJ1-2	TGTGCCAGCAGTTCATCAGGGGGCGGAGGCTACACCTTC	CASSSSGGGGYTF
13	TRBV29-1	once	TRBD1	TRBJ2-5	TGCAGCGTTGATGTAGGGGGCGGTGAGACCCAGTACTTC	CSVDVGGGETQYF
14	TRBV10-3	NA	TRBD2	TRBJ2-3	TGTGCCAACAGAGCGGGGGGGGCCACAGATACGCAGTATTTT	CANRAGGATDTQYF
15	TRBV7-2	few	NA	TRBJ1-5	TGTGCCAGCAGTCTAAACTCAGGGATCAATCAGCCCCAGCATTTT	CASSLNSGINQPQHF
17	TRBV28	NA	NA	TRBJ2-3	TGTGCCAGCAGTTCTCCCCCGGAAGGAGATCTAACAGATACGCAGTATTTT	CASSSPPEGDLTDTQYF
15	TRBV28	NA	NA	TRBJ2-4	TGTGCCAGCAGTAGGGCCTACCCAGCCAAAAACATTCAGTACTTC	CASSRAYPAKNIQYF
14	TRBV25-1	NA	TRBD1	TRBJ1-4	TGTGCCAGCAGCAAGACAGGGCTGAATGAAAAACTGTTTTTT	CASSKTGLNEKLFF
17	TRBV7-9	NA	TRBD2	TRBJ2-1	TGTGCCAGCAGCTTAGGCGGAACTAGCGGGGGACCCGCGCTCCAGTTCTTC	CASSLGGTSGGPALQFF
16	TRBV4-3	once	TRBD1	TRBJ2-2	TGCGCCAGCAGCCAAGCACAGGGGTTCGGCACCGGGGAGCTGTTTTTT	CASSQAQGFGTGELFF
16	TRBV10-3	NA	TRBD1	TRBJ2-3	TGTGCCATCAGTGATGGGCCGACAGGGGTGTTAGATACGCAGTATTTT	CAISDGPTGVLDTQYF
12	TRBV6-6	few	NA	TRBJ2-5	TGTGCCAGCAGTCGACTACAGGGTCACCAGTACTTC	CASSRLQGHQYF
14	TRBV20-1	NA	TRBD1	TRBJ2-7	TGCAGTGCTACCCGGACAGGGCTCTCCTACGAGCAGTACTTC	CSATRTGLSYEQYF
14	TRBV5-1	NA	NA	TRBJ2-3	TGCGCCAGCAGCCGTGGGGACATCACAGATACGCAGTATTTT	CASSRGDITDTQYF
10	TRBV7-9	NA	NA	TRBJ1-1	TGTGCCAGCGGCGTCGGTGGGGCTTTCTTT	CASGVGGAFF
13	TRBV4-3	few	NA	TRBJ2-5	TGCGCCAGCAGCCAAGGGATGCAAGAGACCCAGTACTTC	CASSQGMQETQYF
13	TRBV4-3	NA	NA	TRBJ2-1	TGCGCCAGCAGCCAAGCGGGGGGCGGGGAGCAGTTCTTC	CASSQAGGGEQFF
14	TRBV5-1	few	TRBD1	TRBJ1-2	TGCGCCAGCAGCCCCGGACAGGTCTACTATGGCTACACCTTC	CASSPGQVYYGYTF
14	TRBV29-1	NA	NA	TRBJ2-1	TGCAGCGTTGACTCCTCAGGTGGCTACAATGAGCAGTTCTTC	CSVDSSGGYNEQFF
17	TRBV7-9	NA	NA	TRBJ1-4	TGTGCCAGCAGCCAGCCAATGGTGGCAACAACTAATGAAAAACTGTTTTTT	CASSQPMVATTNEKLFF
16	TRBV12-3/TRBV12-4	NA	NA	TRBJ1-5	TGTGCCAGCAGTTTGGGATTCGAGGGTAGCAATCAGCCCCAGCATTTT	CASSLGFEGSNQPQHF
15	TRBV4-3	NA	TRBD1	TRBJ1-2	TGCGCCAGCAGCCAAGTGCGAGGGGGCGCCTATGGCTACACCTTC	CASSQVRGGAYGYTF
14	TRBV15	few	NA	TRBJ2-1	TGTGCCACCAGAGACTCTAGTCGGTACAATGAGCAGTTCTTC	CATRDSSRYNEQFF
14	TRBV5-8	NA	TRBD2	TRBJ2-7	TGTGCCAGCAGCGACCGGGCGGGGGTCTACGAGCAGTACTTC	CASSDRAGVYEQYF
16	TRBV15	NA	TRBD1	TRBJ2-1	TGTGCCACCAGCAGCATCGGACAGGGGGCAGGCAATGAGCAGTTCTTC	CATSSIGQGAGNEQFF
19	TRBV10-3	once	NA	TRBJ2-1	TGTGCCATCAGTGAGTCGACCCCCATTCCGACTAGGGGTCGGAATGAGCAGTTCTTC	CAISESTPIPTRGRNEQFF
13	TRBV5-1	NA	NA	TRBJ2-3	TGCGCCAGCCTCGGAACCTCTTTAGATACGCAGTATTTT	CASLGTSLDTQYF
15	TRBV12-3/TRBV12-4	NA	TRBD1	TRBJ2-7	TGTGCCAGCACCCCCGGACAGGGTAGCTCCTACGAGCAGTACTTC	CASTPGQGSSYEQYF
13	TRBV28	NA	NA	TRBJ2-3	TGTGCCAGCAGTTTTCTGGGACATAGGCCGCAGTATTTT	CASSFLGHRPQYF
12	TRBV5-1	NA	NA	TRBJ2-3	TGCGCCAGCAGCAGGGACGGATCTCGTTCGTATTTT	CASSRDGSRSYF
13	TRBV6-5	NA	NA	TRBJ2-4	TGTGCCAGCGCCTTCGTGGGGGGACACATTCAGTACTTC	CASAFVGGHIQYF
14	TRBV6-5	NA	NA	TRBJ2-1	TGTGCCAGCAGTTACTCCGGCCCCTACAATGAGCAGTTCTTC	CASSYSGPYNEQFF
12	TRBV7-9	NA	NA	TRBJ1-5	TGTGCCAGCAGCTTAGTGGGAAGGCCCCAGCATTTT	CASSLVGRPQHF
16	TRBV3-1	NA	NA	TRBJ1-2	TGTGCCAGCAGCCAGCCCACCGATTTGGGCGGCTATGGCTACACCTTC	CASSQPTDLGGYGYTF
13	TRBV29-1	few	NA	TRBJ1-1	TGCAGCGCCCTAAAGTCCGGGACCCGTGAAGCTTTCTTT	CSALKSGTREAFF